Below are 28 T cell receptor beta chains sequenced from a single sample in a study of identical twins. TCRdb processed the 5' RACE reads anew with MiXCR; each CDR3 protein has one entry. The repertoire has about 530,000 distinct CDR3 sequences, approximately 20% of them found once; the top ten carry approximately 0.49%. The sample also formed part of further work on yellow fever vaccine responses in identical twins.

Sequenced material: CD4+ T cells sorted from blood. The receptors stem from a woman aged 18-35 years in good health.

V and J are TRBV11-3 and TRBJ2-3, with no clear D. Germline CDR1 reads SGHNT; CDR2 reads YENEEA. The CDR3 spans 14 residues. Trimming removed 8 bases from V and 2 bases from J, with 14 bases in between. CDR3 loop: CASAITRTTDTQYF. The DNA for the CDR3 is TGTGCCAGCGCCATAACCCGGACCACAGATACGCAGTATTTT.

The table lists this clonotype with a few counts. The chain uses TRBV20-1 and TRBJ1-2; 7 bases line up with TRBD1. J lost 7 bases, V lost 6 bases, and 14 bases had no gene match. The CDR3 consists of 14 residues. Germline lookup yields CDR1 DFQATT and CDR2 SNEGSKA (reference sequence). CDR3 nucleotides: TGCAGTGCCGCTCCAGGGGGGGCCAGGGGTGGCTACACCTTC. Encoded protein: CSAAPGGARGGYTF.

This clonotype was picked up a small number of times. V gene TRBV7-9 combines with J gene TRBJ1-2; D uncertain. The CDR3 is 16 amino acids. The V gene lost 1 base and the J gene lost 11 bases, with 23 bases spanning the gap. CDR1 and CDR2 (germline): SEHNR, FQNEAQ (reference sequence). CDR3 nucleotides: TGTGCCAGCAGCTTAGAGTATGGATATCCCGGCGGCGAGTACACCTTC. This gives the protein CASSLEYGYPGGEYTF. Full variable domain (remainder filled in from reference TRBV7-9 and TRBJ1-2): DTGVSQNPRHKITKRGQNVTFRCDPISEHNRLYWYRQTLGQGPEFLTYFQNEAQLEKSRLLSDRFSAERPKGSFSTLEIQRTEQGDSAMYLCASSLEYGYPGGEYTFGSGTRLTVV.

This clonotype was counted only a few times. The chain employs TRBV18 and TRBJ2-1; D may be TRBD2 (6 bases). Trimming removed 1 base from V and 5 bases from J, with 18 bases in between. The germline CDR1 and CDR2 sequences are KGHSH and LQKENI. This CDR3 has 17 amino acids. This CDR3 is CASSPRRERPRHNEQFF. The DNA for the CDR3 is TGTGCCAGCTCACCACGGAGGGAGAGGCCTCGGCACAATGAGCAGTTCTTC. Together with reference TRBV18 and TRBJ2-1, the CDR3 gives the full variable domain: NAGVMQNPRHLVRRRGQEARLRCSPMKGHSHVYWYRQLPEEGLKFMVYLQKENIIDESGMPKERFSAEFPKEGPSILRIQQVVRGDSAAYFCASSPRRERPRHNEQFFGPGTRLTVL.

This clonotype has a handful of counts. V gene TRBV7-2 combines with J gene TRBJ2-1; tentative D call: TRBD2 (6 bases). V was shortened by 5 bases and J by 8 bases, with 19 bases between the two germline ends. The CDR3 contains 15 residues. CDR1 and CDR2 (germline): SGHTA, FQGNSA. This CDR3 reads CASSPTAGFIHEQFF. In DNA, the CDR3 is TGTGCCAGCAGCCCGACAGCGGGTTTTATCCATGAGCAGTTCTTC.

The gene calls are TRBV5-1 and TRBJ2-1; D gene uncertain. The germline V gene encodes CDR1 SGHRS and CDR2 YFSETQ. Trimming cost V 4 bases and J 0 bases, with 8 bases left between them. The CDR3 covers 14 residues. The DNA for the CDR3 is TGCGCCAGCAGCCCCACAGCCTCCTACAATGAGCAGTTCTTC. Its translation: CASSPTASYNEQFF. Full variable domain (outside the CDR3, taken from reference TRBV5-1 and TRBJ2-1): KAGVTQTPRYLIKTRGQQVTLSCSPISGHRSVSWYQQTPGQGLQFLFEYFSETQRNKGNFPGRFSGRQFSNSRSEMNVSTLELGDSALYLCASSPTASYNEQFFGPGTRLTVL.

Note on this clonotype: Germline is not matched at one junction end, which may reflect a read error. The V gene is TRBV28, the J gene TRBJ2-1; 9 bases align to TRBD2. Germline V gene data show CDR1 as MDHEN and CDR2 as SYDVKM. CDR3 length: 16 amino acids. CDR3 bases: TGTGCCAGCAGATTATTGGGTAGCGGGAGTAAGGGTGAGCAGTTCTTC. As protein: CASRLLGSGSKGEQFF.

The J gene is TRBJ2-5, the V gene TRBV5-1; D may be TRBD2 (6 bases). The CDR3 spans 16 residues. Germline CDR1 is SGHRS and CDR2 is YFSETQ. Trimming pared 2 bases from V and 1 base from J, leaving 15 bases between. This CDR3 reads CASSFRLVGVQETQYF. Written as DNA, the CDR3 is TGCGCCAGCAGCTTTAGACTAGTAGGGGTCCAAGAGACCCAGTACTTC.

This clonotype was counted only a few times. The chain combines TRBV5-1 with TRBJ1-1, with 7 nucleotides matching TRBD1. The germline V gene encodes CDR1 SGHRS and CDR2 YFSETQ. CDR3 size: 12 residues. With V trimmed by 4 bases and J by 11 bases, 8 bases remained unmatched. CDR3 sequence reads: CASSADRALAFF. The CDR3 DNA follows: TGCGCCAGCAGCGCAGACAGGGCGTTGGCTTTCTTT.

V is TRBV10-3 and J is TRBJ2-7; D remains ambiguous. Between the trimmed V and J ends, which lost 0 bases and 3 bases, there was a span of 12 bases. Germline assignment: CDR1 ENHRY and CDR2 SYGVKD. This CDR3 region has 15 residues. In DNA, the CDR3 is TGTGCCATCAGTGAGTCGGGGATCCATGGCTACGAGCAGTACTTC. It specifies CAISESGIHGYEQYF.

The chain links TRBV2 to TRBJ1-6, with a weak D call TRBD1 (5 bases). Germline CDR1 reads SNHLY; CDR2 reads FYNNEI. V was pared by 5 bases and J by 13 bases, with 15 bases between. This CDR3 comprises 13 residues. This chain's CDR3 is CASSKTEPRPLHF. CDR3 coding DNA: TGTGCCAGCAGTAAGACAGAGCCTAGGCCCCTCCACTTT.

The J gene is TRBJ2-1, the V gene TRBV6-1; 7 bases match TRBD2. The CDR3 length is 16 residues. Trimming took 2 bases from V and 4 from J; bases not matched to a gene: 8. Germline values: CDR1 MNHNS, CDR2 SASEGT. In nucleotides, the CDR3 is TGTGCCAGCAGTGAACAAGGACTAGTCGCTTACAATGAGCAGTTCTTC. It encodes CASSEQGLVAYNEQFF.

This clonotype was observed a handful of times. This sequence joins TRBV15 and TRBJ1-2; D is possibly TRBD1 (6 bases). This CDR3 is built from 14 residues. Trimming removed 5 bases at V and 6 bases at J, with 16 bases between. Germline assignment: CDR1 LNHNV and CDR2 YYDKDF (reference sequence). Here the CDR3 DNA reads TGTGCCACCAGCCGATCTCCAGGGGAGAATGGCTACACCTTC. Its translation is CATSRSPGENGYTF.

This clonotype was counted a few times. The V call is TRBV7-9, the J call TRBJ2-1; D possibly corresponds to TRBD2 (6 bases). Looked up from germline, CDR1 is SEHNR and CDR2 is FQNEAQ (reference sequence). This CDR3 has 17 residues. V dropped 2 bases and J dropped 10 bases, with 24 bases sitting between them. The CDR3 DNA follows: TGTGCCAGCAGCTTACTTAGACTAGGTACGGCTCATGGAGAGCAGTTCTTC. Translated: CASSLLRLGTAHGEQFF.

This chain links TRBV3-1 with TRBJ1-2; no clear D gene. The length of the CDR3 is 12 residues. V gave up 7 bases and J gave up 5 bases, with 11 bases separating them. CDR1 and CDR2 (germline): LGHDT, YNNKEL (reference sequence). The CDR3 DNA reads TGTGCCAGCACCACAACTGGTTATGGCTACACCTTC. Translation gives CASTTTGYGYTF.

The CDR3 nucleotides read TGTGCCAGCAGTTATCGAGGGGCCTACGAGCAGTACTTC. Translating it yields CASSYRGAYEQYF. The rearrangement links TRBV6-5 to TRBJ2-7; D may match TRBD1 or TRBD2 (5 bases each). The V gene's germline CDR1 is MNHEY and CDR2 SVGAGI. The V end was cut by 3 bases, the J end by 2 bases, with 8 bases between. The CDR3 is made up of 13 amino acids.

CDR3 bases: TGCAGCGGAGGGACAGGGAGCACTGAGACCCAGTACTTC. This codes for CSGGTGSTETQYF. The rearrangement joins TRBV29-1 to TRBJ2-5, with TRBD1 identical over 9 bases. The CDR3 totals 13 residues. Germline V gene lookup returns CDR1 SQVTM and CDR2 ANQGSEA. V dropped 7 bases and J dropped 5; count of bases not matched to a gene: 8.

V usage is TRBV18 and J usage is TRBJ2-7; no firm D call. Trimming shortened V by 5 bases and J by 2 bases, and 13 bases separated the two germline ends. The CDR3 contains 14 residues. Germline CDR1 and CDR2: KGHSH and LQKENI. CDR3 sequence: CASSSGYGTYEQYF. DNA for the CDR3: TGTGCCAGCTCATCGGGCTACGGCACCTACGAGCAGTACTTC.

This clonotype was seen a handful of times. The V call is TRBV2, the J call TRBJ2-6; TRBD2 might be the D (5 bases). V shed 4 bases and J shed 0 bases, with 19 bases lying between them. The CDR3 covers 19 residues. Germline CDR1 and CDR2: SNHLY and FYNNEI. The CDR3 region has the DNA TGTGCCAGCAGTGCTAGGGCGATTTCCCGGGGCTCTGGGGCCAACGTCCTGACTTTC. Translating it yields CASSARAISRGSGANVLTF. Based on the CDR3 plus reference TRBV2 and TRBJ2-6, the full variable domain is EPEVTQTPSHQVTQMGQEVILRCVPISNHLYFYWYRQILGQKVEFLVSFYNNEISEKSEIFDDQFSVERPDGSNFTLKIRSTKLEDSAMYFCASSARAISRGSGANVLTFGAGSRLTVL.

This clonotype came up a few times. This chain connects TRBV2 to TRBJ2-6; D might be TRBD1 (5 bases). The germline CDR1 and CDR2 sequences are SNHLY and FYNNEI. V was shortened by 5 bases and J by 2 bases, with 10 bases between the two germline ends. This CDR3 has 15 residues. CDR3 region: CASSKRGAGANVLTF. Written as DNA, the CDR3 is TGTGCCAGCAGTAAAAGGGGTGCTGGGGCCAACGTCCTGACTTTC.

The chain combines TRBV7-9 with TRBJ1-3; 10 bases match TRBD1. V lost 3 bases and J lost 4; bases outside the gene matches: 0. The CDR3 extends over 14 amino acids. In germline, CDR1 is SEHNR, CDR2 FQNEAQ (reference sequence). The CDR3 region has the DNA TGTGCCAGCAGCTTGGGACAGGGGGGAAACACCATATATTTT. As protein: CASSLGQGGNTIYF.

This clonotype came up a few times. The V gene is TRBV7-9, the J gene TRBJ1-1, with D unclear. Germline loops: CDR1 SEHNR, CDR2 FQNEAQ (reference sequence). Trimming removed 3 bases from V and 4 bases from J, with 15 bases in between. The CDR3 consists of 15 residues. DNA for the CDR3: TGTGCCAGCAGCTTGAATGGGGTCCTGGGCACTGAAGCTTTCTTT. This gives the protein CASSLNGVLGTEAFF.

This clonotype was observed a few times. The gene calls are TRBV7-8 and TRBJ2-2, with 12 bases aligning to TRBD2. Germline CDR1 is SGHVS and CDR2 is FQNEAQ. V lost 4 bases and J lost 0; bases outside the gene matches: 12. This CDR3 is built from 20 residues. CDR3 residues: CASSSRFKTSGSSNTGELFF. The CDR3 bases are TGTGCCAGCAGCTCACGCTTTAAGACTAGCGGGAGCTCGAACACCGGGGAGCTGTTTTTT. The whole variable domain, filled in from reference TRBV7-8 and TRBJ2-2, reads GAGVSQSPRYKVAKRGQDVALRCDPISGHVSLFWYQQALGQGPEFLTYFQNEAQLDKSGLPSDRFFAERPEGSVSTLKIQRTQQEDSAVYLCASSSRFKTSGSSNTGELFFGEGSRLTVL.

The rearrangement links TRBV24-1 to TRBJ2-1; TRBD1 is a possible D gene (5 bases). Trimming pared 4 bases from V and 8 bases from J, leaving 11 bases between. Germline lookup yields CDR1 KGHDR and CDR2 SFDVKD. CDR3 size: 13 residues. The CDR3 sequence: CATSEPLGDEQFF. Here the CDR3 DNA reads TGTGCCACCAGTGAGCCGCTAGGGGATGAGCAGTTCTTC.

This clonotype has a handful of counts. This sequence joins TRBV6-1 and TRBJ2-3, with unresolved D. Germline loops: CDR1 MNHNS, CDR2 SASEGT. Between the trimmed V and J ends, which lost 8 bases and 1 base, there was a span of 13 bases. The CDR3 loop spans 14 amino acids. CDR3 sequence reads: CASGLRRGTDTQYF. CDR3 nucleotide sequence: TGTGCCAGCGGCCTAAGGAGAGGCACAGATACGCAGTATTTT.

The rearrangement uses TRBV18 and TRBJ1-5; no reliable D call. The CDR3 is 13 residues long. The V gene lost 4 bases and the J gene lost 8 bases, with 12 bases spanning the gap. The germline gives CDR1 KGHSH, CDR2 LQKENI. CDR3 amino acids: CASSQSVTEPQHF. CDR3 nucleotides: TGTGCCAGCTCACAGTCAGTTACCGAGCCCCAGCATTTT.

This CDR3 is CASSSTAYGYTF. CDR3 nucleotides: TGTGCCAGCAGTTCCACAGCCTATGGCTACACCTTC. The V gene is TRBV12-3 or TRBV12-4, the J gene TRBJ1-2; D is unresolved. CDR3 size: 12 residues. The V end was cut by 4 bases, the J end by 4 bases, with 7 bases between.

This clonotype was observed once. The genes are TRBV27 and TRBJ1-2; a weak D match, TRBD1 (5 bases). V was cut by 5 bases and J by 2 bases, with 18 bases left in between. CDR3 length: 16 residues. Per the germline V gene, CDR1 is MNHEY and CDR2 is SMNVEV (reference sequence). For the CDR3, the DNA is TGTGCCAGCAGTAGCACCCGGCAGGGCATAAACTATGGCTACACCTTC. Translated: CASSSTRQGINYGYTF.